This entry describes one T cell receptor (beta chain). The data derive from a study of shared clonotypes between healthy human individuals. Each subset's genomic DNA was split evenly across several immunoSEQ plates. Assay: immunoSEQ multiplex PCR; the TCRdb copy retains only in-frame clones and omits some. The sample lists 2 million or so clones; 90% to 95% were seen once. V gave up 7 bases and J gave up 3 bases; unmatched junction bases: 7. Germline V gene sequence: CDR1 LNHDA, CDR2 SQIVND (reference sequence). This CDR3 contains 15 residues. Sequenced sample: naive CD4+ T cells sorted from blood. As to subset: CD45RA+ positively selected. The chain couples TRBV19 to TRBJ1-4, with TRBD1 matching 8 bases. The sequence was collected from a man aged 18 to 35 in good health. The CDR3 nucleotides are TGTGCCAGTAACTTCAGGGGGCTGGCTAATGAAAAACTGTTTTTT. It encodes CASNFRGLANEKLFF. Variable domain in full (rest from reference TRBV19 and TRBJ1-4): DGGITQSPKYLFRKEGQNVTLSCEQNLNHDAMYWYRQDPGQGLRLIYYSQIVNDFQKGDIAEGYSVSREKKESFPLTVTSAQKNPTAFYLCASNFRGLANEKLFFGSGTQLSVL.